This TCR beta chain comes out of a study of cytomegalovirus exposure and HLA in healthy donors (dated by TCRdb to 2015 to 2018). Some background on the complete study: An earlier analysis of some 600 of the donors reported 276 Gb of sequence data and 117 million unique TCR beta sequences obtained from approximately 180 million T cells. About 280 gigabases of sequencing data and 75 million to 85 million unique TCR sequences made up an early release that covered several hundred HLA-typed donors. The aim of the study was to test whether cataloging public T cell receptors could identify signatures of past pathogen exposure. Rather than using new phenotypic data, the later analysis identified candidate immune exposures from TCR beta sequences and from how often those sequences occurred across donors. Five DR-DQ haplotypes were treated as single units for association and clustering because of strong linkage in the cohort. In a later analysis, previously published TCR beta repertoires from hundreds of donors were re-analyzed and high-resolution HLA genotyping was added so that TCR occurrence patterns could be studied. On average, 235,054 unique TCR beta nucleotide sequences were sequenced per donor among about 400 genotyped donors of the cohort, with 15% to 20% of those sequences being non-productive. HLA typing covered class I and class II loci at four-digit resolution. An earlier analysis of 587 of the donors applied high-throughput TCR beta sequencing to assess whether each TCR beta V gene segment acted as functional or pseudogenic. The T cell repertoires of 666 subjects were profiled by immunosequencing and related to cytomegalovirus serostatus. Among the approximately 430 genotyped donors, approximately 77% belonged to the genetic ancestry cluster associated with self-reported Caucasian donors. Alongside the repertoire data, information on donor age, sex, ethnicity and CMV serostatus was compiled. In addition to the first cohort of 666 subjects, a separate validation cohort of 100 to 150 different subjects was used. The number of typed donors differed by locus: 629-630 for A, B, C, DRB1 and DQB1; approximately 540 for DQA1; over 600 for DPA1; and roughly 490 for DPB1. All discovery cohort repertoires had been generated on a single sequencing platform. The study combined high-throughput TCR immunosequencing, statistical association of individual TCRs with disease status, and machine learning to predict cytomegalovirus infection status. A later genetic analysis took genome-wide SNP genotypes for 398 of the 666 donors and used that subset as a discovery cohort.

Findings and caveats that apply to the study as a whole: Across donors, most TCR sequences were observed very rarely, whereas some public TCRs were present in many individuals. An association between a missense DCLRE1C variant and V-gene and J-gene trimming of TCR beta chains was found in a later genetic analysis and replicated in an independent cohort. In a later analysis, several top co-occurrence clusters were reported to appear linked to parvovirus B19, influenza, CMV and Epstein-Barr virus. Presence/absence analyses assumed roughly uniform sequencing depth across donors, an assumption that may not hold. A cluster of highly shared sequence variants was judged likely to represent a technical artifact of the sequencing pipeline. Compared with equally common non-associated chains, HLA-associated TCR beta chains in a later analysis were more clonally expanded and had lower generation probabilities. In a later analysis, TCR association rates were found to vary across HLA loci, with the most associated TCRs seen for DRB1 alleles and the fewest for HLA-C alleles. Correlated functional status among segregating V segments might be attributable to linkage disequilibrium, but an unknown experimental factor could not be ruled out. About 15 rarely observed V segments, including chromosome 9 orphons, were excluded from the earlier analysis of about 500 of the donors because counts were too low. According to a later genetic analysis, donors in an Asian-associated ancestry cluster had fewer N-insertions in productive TCRs than the approximately 700-donor mean. In a later analysis, most CMV-associated TCR beta chains were found to appear HLA-restricted, with HLA associations seemingly driven largely by CMV exposure. In an earlier analysis of 587 of the donors, most TCR beta V segments appeared in productive rearrangements about 87% or about 30% of the time, broadly matching IMGT annotations. Because the 87-base-pair reads could not distinguish some IMGT-functional V segments, including TRBV6-2 and TRBV6-3, those segments were excluded. It was suggested by the authors that the approach could potentially be generalized to other disease states and immunological phenotypes. In the study, approximately 150 TCR beta chains were listed as associated with cytomegalovirus. The classifier was reported to diagnose cytomegalovirus status with high specificity and sensitivity in both the original and validation cohorts. Specific HLA alleles were associated with 15,000 to 20,000 TCR beta sequences at a false discovery rate of 0.05 in a later analysis. In this cohort, only TCR beta chains were sequenced, and detectable features were limited by the absence of alpha or paired-chain data. CMV serostatus was the only immune exposure information available for the cohort. Strong co-occurrence of HLA alleles, especially DR and DQ, made assigning TCR associations to individual alleles difficult. In vitro tests confirmed that a few of the cytomegalovirus-associated TCR beta chains recognize cytomegalovirus antigens. A further reported finding was that TCR beta sequences accurately predicted the HLA-A and HLA-B alleles for most subjects in the first cohort. HLA typing was unavailable for some donors at each locus, so association tests used only the typed subset.

Reading from cysteine to phenylalanine, the CDR3 counts 14 amino acids. CDR3 DNA is the only sequence kept; it has 42 bases, read in frame from the first base. From the germline V gene, CDR1 is SNHLY and CDR2 is FYNNEI. V gives up 1 base and J gives up 6 bases, and the segment between their germline ends measures 10 bases. Concerning this clone itself: The clone's antigen remains unknown. No much larger clonotype is one base removed from it; base qualities were not supplied.

The cohort was made up of about 610 healthy bone marrow donors. Cohort members were all nominally healthy when sampled, although unrecorded immune exposures were likely present. Of the 700 or so cohort members, nearly 300 had a positive CMV serostatus and about 360 had a negative one, while no CMV serostatus was recorded for the donor. A peripheral blood sample was collected from each donor, and TCR beta sequencing was performed on peripheral blood mononuclear cells. Genomic DNA extraction from the blood cell samples was performed with the Qiagen DNeasy Blood Extraction Kit. The protocol used for the library was the immunoSEQ multiplex PCR assay. A mixture of 60 forward primers for TCR Vbeta segments and 13 reverse primers for TCR Jbeta segments was used in the multiplex PCR. A multiplex PCR assay on genomic DNA amplified the CDR3 region of rearranged TCR beta genes. The Illumina HiSeq System was used to sequence the amplified TCR beta libraries as 87-base-pair reads. The published analysis was carried out like this. Across the 500 to 850 repertoires, a later analysis counted some 81 million unique TCR beta chains, some 11 million of which were shared by at least two donors. Raw reads were error-corrected and collapsed into unique sequences by a nearest-neighbor algorithm in which closely related sequences were merged to remove PCR and sequencing errors. CDR3 sequences were aligned to IMGT reference sequences to assign V, D and J gene segments. For a sequence to be retained, a match of at least six nucleotides to both a V gene segment and a J gene segment was required. A rearrangement was called productive if the CDR3 had no stop codons and remained in frame with V and J, and every other rearrangement was called non-productive. Following IMGT convention, CDR3 was defined as the stretch from the second conserved V-encoded cysteine to the conserved J-encoded phenylalanine. Sequences without an unambiguous match to a single V gene segment were excluded from the earlier analysis of about 640 of the donors. An earlier analysis of several hundred of the donors classified V segments as functional when productive rearrangements were above 56.7% and as segregating when the standard deviation between donors was above 5%. To diagnose cytomegalovirus status from the catalog of TCR beta chain sequences, a statistical classification framework was built. In a later analysis, TCR nucleotide sequences were compared against IMGT/GENE-DB human TR gene sequences so that V and J genes could be assigned. The TCRdist pipeline was used in a later analysis to assign CDR3 sequences and most-parsimonious VDJ recombination scenarios. In a later analysis, each TCR beta chain was defined by its CDR3 amino acid sequence together with its V-gene family, and reads without a unique V-gene family were excluded. A later analysis removed several hundred highly shared, low-generation-probability nucleotide sequences to deal with suspected cross-contamination and a sequencing artifact. A later analysis calculated a clonal expansion index for each public chain from normalized within-repertoire ranks of inferred template counts. In a later analysis, generation probabilities were computed with a VDJ recombination model fitted to out-of-frame rearrangements, and the resulting probabilities were checked against IGoR. In a later analysis, TCR-TCR, TCR-HLA and TCR-CMV co-occurrence was scored with hypergeometric tests, and a repertoire-size bias correction was applied to TCR pairs. To estimate false discovery rates, a later analysis permuted the HLA or CMV assignments 20 times. A later analysis grouped co-occurring TCRs with DBSCAN, adding TCRdist sequence similarity when clustering within HLA-allele-positive subsets. For co-occurrence clustering, repertoires with fewer than 30,000 or more than 120,000 public chains were excluded, along with a handful of repertoires with anomalous nucleotide sharing. This immuneACCESS table, as held by TCRdb, lists in-frame sequences with V and J called but not all clones. Of the missing ones, under half trace to an unresolved V gene in checked studies; the others have no known cause. The DNA was the basis for D and trimming; V, J and clone size are from that table. The sample records about 97,000 clones, 63% of which are singletons. About 4.4% of the sample comes from the top ten.

The source of this sequence is a human donor in good health. The sequenced sample was PBMCs. The rearranged segments are TRBV2 and TRBJ2-1, with TRBD2 tentatively as D gene (6 bases match). The CDR3 in this case is CASSEDRDSNEQFF. The DNA reads as follows: TGTGCCAGCAGTGAAGACCGGGACTCCAATGAGCAGTTCTTC.